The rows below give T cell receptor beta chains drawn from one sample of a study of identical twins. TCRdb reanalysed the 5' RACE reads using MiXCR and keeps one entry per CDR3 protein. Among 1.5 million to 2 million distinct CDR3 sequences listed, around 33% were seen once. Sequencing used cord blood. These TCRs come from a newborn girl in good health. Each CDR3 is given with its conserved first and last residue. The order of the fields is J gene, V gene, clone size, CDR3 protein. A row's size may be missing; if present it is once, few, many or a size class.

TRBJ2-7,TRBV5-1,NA,CASSLGATYNEQYF
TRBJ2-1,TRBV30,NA,CAWRGYYNEQFF
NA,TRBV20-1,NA,CSATSGTGIHEQYF
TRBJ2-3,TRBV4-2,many,CASSQVDRRTDTQYF
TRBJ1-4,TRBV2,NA,CASTSQGSTNEKLFF
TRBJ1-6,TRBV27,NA,CASEGNSPLHF
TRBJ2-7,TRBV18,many,CASSPLAGSYEQYF
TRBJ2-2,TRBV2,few,CASKLFLSGELFF
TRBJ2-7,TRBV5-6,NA,CASSLYDREVLYEQYF
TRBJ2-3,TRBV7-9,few,CASSFPTADTQYF
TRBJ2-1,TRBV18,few,CASSKGFPYNEQFF
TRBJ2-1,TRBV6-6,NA,CASIYALAGGENEQFF
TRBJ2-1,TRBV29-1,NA,CSVLTSSYNEQFF
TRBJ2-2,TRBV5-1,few,CASSLVLAGDTGELFF
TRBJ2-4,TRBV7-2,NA,CASSLGALLAKNIQYF
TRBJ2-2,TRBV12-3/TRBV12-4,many,CASSPGAGELFF
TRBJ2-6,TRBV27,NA,CASSFYGASGANVLTF
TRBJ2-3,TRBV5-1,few,CASSLGVGHTDTQYF
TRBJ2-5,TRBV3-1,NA,CASSQGRWAQETQYF
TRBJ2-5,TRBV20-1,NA,CSARVTSGRNEQYF
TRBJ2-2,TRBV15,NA,CATSRVSGRFGELFF
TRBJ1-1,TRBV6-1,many,CASSEGGGTEAFF
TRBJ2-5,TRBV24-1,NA,CATSDPGTGGETQYF
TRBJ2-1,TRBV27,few,CASSFRGILLNEQFF
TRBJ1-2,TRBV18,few,CASSPDRWGYTF
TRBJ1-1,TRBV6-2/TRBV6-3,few,CASKRGHGGTEAFF
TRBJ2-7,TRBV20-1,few,CSARHRGAYEQYF
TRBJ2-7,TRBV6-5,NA,CASSYSHGRAYEQYF
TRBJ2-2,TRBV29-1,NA,CSHFGNTGELFF
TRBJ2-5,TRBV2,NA,CASRPGGPWDEQYF
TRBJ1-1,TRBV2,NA,CASRTGEAFF
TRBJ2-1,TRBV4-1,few,CASSQGLPGGNEQFF
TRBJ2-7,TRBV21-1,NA,CASSKVAGQLGTYEQYF
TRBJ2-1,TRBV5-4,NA,CASSLRSLAGVTDEQFF
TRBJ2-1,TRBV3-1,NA,CASSQVRRASEQFF
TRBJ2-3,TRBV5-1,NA,CASSHLDRVLAKQYF
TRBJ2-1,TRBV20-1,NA,CSARDLRLAGFHNEQFF
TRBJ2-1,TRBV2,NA,CASSDSTGEQFF
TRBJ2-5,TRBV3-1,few,CASSQGITPLRETQYF
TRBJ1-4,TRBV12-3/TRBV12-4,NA,CASGGINEKLFF
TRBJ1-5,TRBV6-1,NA,CASSLPRDRGAVGNQPQHF
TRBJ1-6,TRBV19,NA,CASKRRYKKGSPLHF
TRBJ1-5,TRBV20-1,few,CSASRVDQPQHF
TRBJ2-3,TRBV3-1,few,CASSQGQRGTDTQYF
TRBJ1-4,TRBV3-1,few,CASSRRHPNEKLFF
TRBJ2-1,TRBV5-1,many,CASSLSGPNNEQFF
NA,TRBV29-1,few,CCALLLGNNEQYF
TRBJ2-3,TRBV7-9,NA,CASSSRRVQGDTQYF
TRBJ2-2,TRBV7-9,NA,CASSSKARANTGELFF
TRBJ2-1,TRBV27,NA,CASSDRLAGGSYEQFF
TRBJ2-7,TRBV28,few,CASSLLLQTSAFSYEQYF
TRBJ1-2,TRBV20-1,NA,CSAQTGTGEDGYTF
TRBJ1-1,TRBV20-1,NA,CSAREEGRIVGTEAFF